This TCR beta chain was observed in a study of T-cell reconstitution after alpha-beta-depleted transplantation in children (TCRdb year 2016). About the study as a whole: Using TCR repertoire profiling, the study quantitatively followed how T-cell immune reconstitution unfolded in children after TCRalphabeta/CD19-depleted allogeneic hematopoietic cell transplantation. Study-level results and caveats: In some patients, the high TCRbeta diversity seen at day 60 was put down to recipient T cells and intrathymic progenitors that had survived conditioning. The apparently early recovery of alphabetaT-cell counts about two months after transplant reportedly depended on only several hundred rapidly expanded clones that came from non-depleted graft cells. The frequencies of hyperexpanded clones fell over the following months, and after one year, T-cell counts and TCRbeta diversity were mostly attributed to newly produced T cells.

Of note for this clonotype: Its antigen is unknown. Base-call qualities are not available, and no considerably larger clone is one nucleotide away.

Reading from cysteine to phenylalanine, the CDR3 counts 13 amino acids. The entry retains the CDR3 DNA only, 39 bases that are in frame from base 1. Reading the germline V gene gives CDR1 SQVTM and CDR2 ANQGSEA. Trimming takes 7 bases off V and 4 bases off J; junction bases not matched to a gene: 6. In the paper's terms, the treatment or condition label means: allogeneic hematopoietic cell transplantation with graft depleted of TCRalphabeta T cells and CD19 B cells. Transplant recipients were children who received TCRalphabeta/CD19-depleted allogeneic hematopoietic cell grafts. The library came from PCR. Sequencing was performed on an Illumina HiSeq 2500. TCR library preparation used molecular barcoding, with unique molecular identifiers applied to normalize quantification of the TCRbeta repertoire. TCRdb's own reprocessing of the public reads used fastp at Q25 and MiXCR and kept productive beta chains. Here each entry gathers all rows of one CDR3 protein and keeps the most common genes and DNA. Present in this sample are 580,000 or so distinct CDR3 sequences, 23% of which were seen just once. In total, the top ten clones hold about 14% of the sample.

This sequence was found in a boy in the first two years of life who had a stem cell transplant for acute myeloid leukemia, so the T cells may come from the graft donor. Recombination joined TRBV29-1 with TRBJ1-4; 7 middle bases align to TRBD1. The sequences come from PBMCs, mostly from graft donor cells, collected 360 days after TCRalphabeta/CD19-depleted stem cell transplant. The DNA is TGCAGCGGGGTGACAGGGATTAATGAAAAACTGTTTTTT. Its protein product is CSGVTGINEKLFF.